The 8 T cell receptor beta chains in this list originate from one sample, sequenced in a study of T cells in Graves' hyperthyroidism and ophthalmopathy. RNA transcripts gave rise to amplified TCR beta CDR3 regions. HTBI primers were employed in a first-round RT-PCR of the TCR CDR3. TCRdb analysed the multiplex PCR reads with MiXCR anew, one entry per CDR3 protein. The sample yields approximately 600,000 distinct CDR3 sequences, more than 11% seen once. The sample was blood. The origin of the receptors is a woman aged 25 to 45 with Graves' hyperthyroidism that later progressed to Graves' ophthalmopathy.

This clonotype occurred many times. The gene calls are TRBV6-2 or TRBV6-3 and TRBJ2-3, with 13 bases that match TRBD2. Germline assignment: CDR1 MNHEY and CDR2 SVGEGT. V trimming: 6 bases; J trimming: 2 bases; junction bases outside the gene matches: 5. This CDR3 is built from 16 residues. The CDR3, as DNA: TGTGCCAGCAGCCGGACTAGCGGGAGTACCACAGATACGCAGTATTTT. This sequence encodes CASSRTSGSTTDTQYF.

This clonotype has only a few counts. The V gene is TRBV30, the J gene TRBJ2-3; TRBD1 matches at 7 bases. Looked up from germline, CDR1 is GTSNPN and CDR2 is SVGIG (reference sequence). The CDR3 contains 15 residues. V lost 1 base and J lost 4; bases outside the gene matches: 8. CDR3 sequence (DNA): TGTGCCTGGAGTGGTGGGACAGTGACCGCAGATACGCAGTATTTT. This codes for CAWSGGTVTADTQYF.

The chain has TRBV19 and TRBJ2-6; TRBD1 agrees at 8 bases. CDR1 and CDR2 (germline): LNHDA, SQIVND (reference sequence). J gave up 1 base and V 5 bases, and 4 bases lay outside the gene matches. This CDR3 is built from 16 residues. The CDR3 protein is CASSPGGASGANVLTF. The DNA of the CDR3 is TGTGCCAGTAGTCCAGGGGGCGCTTCTGGGGCCAACGTCCTGACTTTC.

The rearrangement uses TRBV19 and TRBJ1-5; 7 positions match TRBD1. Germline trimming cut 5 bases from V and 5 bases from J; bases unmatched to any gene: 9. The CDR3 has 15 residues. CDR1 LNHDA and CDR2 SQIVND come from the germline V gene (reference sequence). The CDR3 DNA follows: TGTGCCAGTAGTCTTGACAGGGCCCCCCATCAGCCCCAGCATTTT. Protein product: CASSLDRAPHQPQHF.

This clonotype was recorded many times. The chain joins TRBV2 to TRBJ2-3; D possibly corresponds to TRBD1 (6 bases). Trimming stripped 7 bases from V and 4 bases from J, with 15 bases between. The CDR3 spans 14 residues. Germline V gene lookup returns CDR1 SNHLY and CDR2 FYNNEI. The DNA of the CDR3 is TGTGCCAGCAAATCGTCCAGACAGGCAGATACGCAGTATTTT. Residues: CASKSSRQADTQYF.

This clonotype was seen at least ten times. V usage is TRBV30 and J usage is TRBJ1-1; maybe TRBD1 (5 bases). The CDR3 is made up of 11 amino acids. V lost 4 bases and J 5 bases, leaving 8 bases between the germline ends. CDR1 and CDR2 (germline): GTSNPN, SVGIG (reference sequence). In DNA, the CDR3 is TGTGCCTGGACCCAGGGAACTGAAGCTTTCTTT. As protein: CAWTQGTEAFF.

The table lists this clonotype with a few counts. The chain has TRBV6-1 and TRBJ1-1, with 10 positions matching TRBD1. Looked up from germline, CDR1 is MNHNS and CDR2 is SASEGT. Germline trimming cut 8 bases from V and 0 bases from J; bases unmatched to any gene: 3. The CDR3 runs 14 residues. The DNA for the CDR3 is TGTGCCAGCCTGGGGACAGGGGTGAACACTGAAGCTTTCTTT. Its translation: CASLGTGVNTEAFF.

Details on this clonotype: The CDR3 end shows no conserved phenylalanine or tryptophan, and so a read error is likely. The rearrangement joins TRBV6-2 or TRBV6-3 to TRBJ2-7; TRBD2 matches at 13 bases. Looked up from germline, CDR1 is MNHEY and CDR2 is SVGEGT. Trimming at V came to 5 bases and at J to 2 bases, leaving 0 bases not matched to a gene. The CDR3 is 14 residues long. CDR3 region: CASSGLAGAYEQYL. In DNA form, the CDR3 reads TGTGCCAGCAGTGGACTAGCGGGAGCCTACGAGCAGTACCTC.